What follows is one T cell receptor (beta chain) and its context. Assay: immunoSEQ multiplex PCR; the TCRdb copy retains only in-frame clones and omits some. The repertoire includes over 2 million clones, about 90% of them detected once, and roughly 0.34% sits in the top ten. V dropped 0 bases and J dropped 5 bases, with 10 bases sitting between them. Germline CDR1 is ENHRY and CDR2 is SYGVKD. The CDR3 has 14 residues. This entry comes from a study of shared clonotypes between healthy human individuals. The material sequenced was naive CD4+ T cells from PBMCs. As for subset: CD45RA+ positively selected. This receptor was obtained from a man aged 18 to 29 in good health. Some clones in this sample may be carry-over from other donors' samples. This sequence joins TRBV10-3 and TRBJ1-1, with D possibly matching TRBD1 (5 bases). The CDR3 sequence: CAISESQEGTEAFF. The CDR3 DNA is TGTGCCATCAGTGAGTCACAGGAGGGGACTGAAGCTTTCTTT.